A single sample gave rise to the 7 T cell receptor beta chains below, sequenced in a study of blood T cell repertoires in COVID-19. TCRdb's copy holds only in-frame clones and misses some; the assay was immunoSEQ multiplex PCR. The sample gives fewer than 350,000 clones, around 81% of which show up once; less than 3% is in the top ten. The sequenced material came from peripheral blood. These receptors all come from a woman aged 55-75 years with active or convalescent COVID-19.

J is TRBJ1-1 and V is TRBV5-1; D not certain. Trimming removed 4 bases at V and 4 bases at J, with 14 bases between. CDR3 size: 14 residues. In germline, CDR1 is SGHRS, CDR2 YFSETQ. The CDR3 loop is CASSPVWEGTEAFF. DNA of the CDR3: TGCGCCAGCAGCCCCGTCTGGGAGGGCACTGAAGCTTTCTTT.

Written as DNA, the CDR3 is TGTGCCAGCAGCTCAGTAGCGGGGGGGCCTCTCAATGAGCAGTTCTTC. As protein: CASSSVAGGPLNEQFF. This chain connects TRBV5-4 to TRBJ2-1, with 11 nucleotides matching TRBD2. The CDR3 length is 16 residues. V trimming: 3 bases; J trimming: 6 bases; junction bases outside the gene matches: 8. The V gene's germline CDR1 is SGHNT and CDR2 YYREEE (reference sequence). The variable domain in full, with the rest retrieved from reference TRBV5-4 and TRBJ2-1, is ETGVTQSPTHLIKTRGQQVTLRCSSQSGHNTVSWYQQALGQGPQFIFQYYREEENGRGNFPPRFSGLQFPNYSSELNVNALELDDSALYLCASSSVAGGPLNEQFFGPGTRLTVL.

As to this clone: The junction does not match germline at one end; this may be a read error. V usage is TRBV6-2 or TRBV6-3 and J usage is TRBJ1-6; weak D call: TRBD1 (6 bases). CDR1 is MNHEY and CDR2 is SVGEGT in the germline V gene. CDR3 length: 16 residues. CDR3 DNA: TGTGCCAGCAGTTACTCGCTTCAGCAGGGGCCTTCACCCCCCCACTTT. It encodes CASSYSLQQGPSPPHF.

The V gene is TRBV19, the J gene TRBJ1-5; 8 bases agree with TRBD1. The CDR3 has 15 amino acids. CDR1 is LNHDA and CDR2 is SQIVND in the germline V gene (reference sequence). Trimming cost V 3 bases and J 4 bases; bases outside gene matches: 5. The CDR3 nucleotides read TGTGCCAGTAGTATTCTACAGGGGGGAAATCAGCCCCAGCATTTT. Encoded protein: CASSILQGGNQPQHF.

The chain employs TRBV19 and TRBJ1-2; 7 nucleotides align to TRBD1. The CDR3 loop spans 14 amino acids. Germline V gene sequence: CDR1 LNHDA, CDR2 SQIVND (reference sequence). Trimming took 5 bases from V and 4 from J; bases not matched to a gene: 7. The CDR3, as DNA: TGTGCCAGTAGTGAAACAGGGGATACCTATGGCTACACCTTC. Encoded protein: CASSETGDTYGYTF.

The rearrangement links TRBV18 to TRBJ2-7; TRBD1 matches 9 bases. CDR3 length: 15 residues. The V and J ends lost 3 bases and 7 bases, in that order; junction bases with no gene match: 10. The germline V gene has CDR1 KGHSH and CDR2 LQKENI. The CDR3 DNA follows: TGTGCCAGCTCACCCAACAGGGGGCCTAGGGGGGAGCAGTACTTC. Translation gives CASSPNRGPRGEQYF.

This clone was detected only once. This chain uses TRBV19 with TRBJ2-3; TRBD2 agrees at 10 bases. The germline V gene encodes CDR1 LNHDA and CDR2 SQIVND (reference sequence). V lost 4 bases, J lost 1 base, and 2 bases stayed unmatched. CDR3 length equals 15 residues. The CDR3 DNA follows: TGTGCCAGTAGTAATCTAGCGGGGGGCACAGATACGCAGTATTTT. This gives the protein CASSNLAGGTDTQYF.